These T cell receptor beta chains were read from a single sample in a study of Graves' ophthalmopathy and Graves' hyperthyroidism. One entry per CDR3 protein, called by TCRdb with MiXCR from the multiplex PCR reads. The sample includes 500,000 to 700,000 distinct CDR3 sequences, 39% of them seen just once. The specimen was peripheral blood or thyroid tissue (not recorded which). The receptors were gathered from an adult man with Graves' hyperthyroidism. Each CDR3 is given without its conserved first and last residue. The D gene is left open where the match is weak.

TRBJ2-6,.,TRBV12-3/TRBV12-4,ASSPRGANVLT
TRBJ2-7,TRBD1,TRBV5-1,ASSMDRAYEQY
TRBJ1-2,.,TRBV10-1,ASSLSANYGYT
TRBJ1-1,.,TRBV14,ASSRRMGRVGDTEAF
TRBJ1-3,.,TRBV12-3/TRBV12-4,ASSSLPYSGNTIY
TRBJ2-5,TRBD2,TRBV7-4,ASRRGSRSGETQY
TRBJ2-7,.,TRBV10-2,AWSPPGYLEEQY
TRBJ1-6,.,TRBV6-6,ASSYAGGYNSPLH
TRBJ1-2,.,TRBV2,ASSYSSGQNYGYT
TRBJ2-1,.,TRBV20-1,SARDFDEQF
TRBJ2-3,.,TRBV5-4,ASSPRGVTDTQY
TRBJ2-2,.,TRBV2,ASSWTSRRGGELF
TRBJ2-7,.,TRBV5-1,GSSSGTGSYEQY
TRBJ2-3,TRBD2,TRBV20-1,SAPPPVPGLADTQY
TRBJ2-2,TRBD2,TRBV19,ASIRLAGYTGELF
TRBJ1-1,.,TRBV29-1,SVGAGRGFSEAF
TRBJ1-6,.,TRBV12-3/TRBV12-4,ASRGHSNSPLH
TRBJ2-5,.,TRBV7-8,ASSSTQTQY
TRBJ1-3,.,TRBV20-1,SARRSGARGTIY
TRBJ2-5,TRBD2,TRBV20-1,SAPSSGEETQY
TRBJ1-5,.,TRBV19,ASSPRAREQPQH
TRBJ1-6,TRBD1,TRBV9,ASSPGGGISSPLH
TRBJ2-5,.,TRBV6-2/TRBV6-3,ASSNGVQETQY
TRBJ2-3,.,TRBV7-8,ASSLASGQTISTDTQY
TRBJ2-7,TRBD1,TRBV7-9,ASSSTSWTGGRAFMAYEQY
TRBJ2-7,TRBD1,TRBV10-2,ASSSTGQTHSYEQY
TRBJ1-1,TRBD1,TRBV19,ASKSTGVRNTEAF
TRBJ2-3,TRBD2,TRBV24-1,ATSDSNWGLAHTDTQY
TRBJ2-3,TRBD2,TRBV19,ASSDRGGRSTDTQY
TRBJ2-7,.,TRBV24-1,ATSDSRGNEQY
TRBJ2-2,.,TRBV28,ASRPAGGELF
TRBJ1-1,TRBD1,TRBV7-2,ASSPSRGGMSTEAF
.,.,TRBV7-2,ASSFLHEQF
TRBJ1-6,.,TRBV7-9,ASSLTGPYSPLH
TRBJ2-2,.,TRBV12-3/TRBV12-4,ASTLSQATGELF
TRBJ2-6,.,TRBV6-1,ASSYSDRGSGANVLT
TRBJ1-5,.,TRBV20-1,SAGDGGSNQPQH
TRBJ2-1,TRBD2,TRBV7-6,ASSQNGGSSYNEQF
TRBJ2-2,.,TRBV7-7,ASSLEGVGSPGELF
TRBJ1-3,.,TRBV5-1,ASSSGLSGNTIY
TRBJ1-2,TRBD1,TRBV5-5,ASSLAGTGGFAYGYT
TRBJ2-2,.,TRBV14,ASRGWGELF
TRBJ2-5,TRBD1,TRBV11-2,ASSPRVRDRSSETQY
TRBJ2-2,.,TRBV2,ASLEWTAGELF
TRBJ1-1,.,TRBV7-2,ASSILFGNTEAF
TRBJ2-5,.,TRBV5-1,ASSSLSFETQY
TRBJ2-2,TRBD1,TRBV7-6,ASSPSGGQGATGELF
.,.,TRBV20-1,SARESAVQGHNEQF
TRBJ2-7,.,TRBV30,AGESGHSWQY
TRBJ2-2,.,TRBV7-2,ASSFPLQVMNTGELF
TRBJ2-7,TRBD1,TRBV20-1,SARLPGQGFYEQY
TRBJ2-7,TRBD1,TRBV7-8,ASSPRTGWGRRYEQY
TRBJ1-4,.,TRBV7-2,ATRWAGRDNEKLF
TRBJ1-5,TRBD1,TRBV2,ASSAALRGRSGQPQH
TRBJ2-5,TRBD2,TRBV15,ATSRGVTSVTLARETQY
TRBJ2-5,TRBD2,TRBV7-8,ASSAGGPNEQY
TRBJ2-7,.,TRBV6-5,ASTDIFGSYEQY
TRBJ1-6,TRBD1,TRBV2,ASSRQGAGPSNNSPLH
TRBJ2-5,TRBD2,TRBV29-1,SVTPAGVSGQETQY